This TCR beta chain was identified during a study of early stage breast cancer tumors. Study-level background: Each sample averaged around 9.5-fold read coverage. Study results and limitations: Chain pairing and CD4, CD8 or FOXP3 expression were not captured.

The data were produced by immunoSEQ multiplex PCR, yet TCRdb's version contains in-frame clones alone and is incomplete. Of 25,000 to 35,000 clones listed, 75% to 90% were seen once; the top ten hold over 9.5%. Details on this clone: Its target is not known.

This CDR3 is 17 amino acids long. Between the trimmed V and J ends, which lost 10 bases and 2 bases, there was a span of 26 bases. Per germline, CDR1 LNHDA and CDR2 SQIVND (reference sequence). The chain employs TRBV19 and TRBJ1-1; D gene ambiguous. Sequencing was performed on blood. The TCR sequence derives from a person in their sixties with breast cancer. The CDR3 here is CATGEGEGQPNNTEAFF. CDR3 coding DNA: TGTGCCACCGGGGAGGGAGAAGGGCAGCCTAATAACACTGAAGCTTTCTTT.